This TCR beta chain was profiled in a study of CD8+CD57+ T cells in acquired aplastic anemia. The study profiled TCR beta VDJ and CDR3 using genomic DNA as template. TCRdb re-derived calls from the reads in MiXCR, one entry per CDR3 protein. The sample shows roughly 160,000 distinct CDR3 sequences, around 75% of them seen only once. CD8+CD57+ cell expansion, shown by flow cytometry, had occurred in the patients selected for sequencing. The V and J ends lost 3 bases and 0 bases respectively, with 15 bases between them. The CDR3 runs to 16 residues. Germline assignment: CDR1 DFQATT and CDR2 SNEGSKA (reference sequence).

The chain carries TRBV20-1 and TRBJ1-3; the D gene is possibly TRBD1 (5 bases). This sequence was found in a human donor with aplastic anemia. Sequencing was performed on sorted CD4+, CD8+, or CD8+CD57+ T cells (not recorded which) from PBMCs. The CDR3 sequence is CSARSRVPNSGNTIYF. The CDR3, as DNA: TGCAGTGCTAGGAGCAGGGTACCTAACTCTGGAAACACCATATATTTT.